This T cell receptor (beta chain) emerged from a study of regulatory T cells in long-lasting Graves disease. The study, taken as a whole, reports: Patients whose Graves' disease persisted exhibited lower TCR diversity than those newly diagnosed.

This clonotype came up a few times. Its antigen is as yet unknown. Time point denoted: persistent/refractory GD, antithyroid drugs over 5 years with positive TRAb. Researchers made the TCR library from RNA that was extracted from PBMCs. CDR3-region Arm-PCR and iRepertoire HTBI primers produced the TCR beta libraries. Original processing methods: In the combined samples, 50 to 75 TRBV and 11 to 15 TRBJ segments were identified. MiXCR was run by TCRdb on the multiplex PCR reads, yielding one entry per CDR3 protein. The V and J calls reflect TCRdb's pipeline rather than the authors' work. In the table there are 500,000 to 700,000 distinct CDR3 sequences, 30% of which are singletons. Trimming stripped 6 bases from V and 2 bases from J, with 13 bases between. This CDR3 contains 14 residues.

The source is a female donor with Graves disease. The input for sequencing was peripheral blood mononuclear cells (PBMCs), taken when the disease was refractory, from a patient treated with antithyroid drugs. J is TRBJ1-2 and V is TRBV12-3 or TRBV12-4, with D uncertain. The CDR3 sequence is CASSWQAMNYGYTF. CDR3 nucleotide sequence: TGTGCCAGCAGCTGGCAGGCGATGAACTATGGCTACACCTTC.